The 9 T cell receptor beta chains in this list originate from one sample, sequenced in a study of neurological immune-mediated disorders. TCRdb passed the 5' RACE reads through MiXCR, listing each CDR3 protein once. The sample has roughly 34,000 distinct CDR3 sequences, approximately 4.4% seen once; the top ten hold roughly 24%. The source material was PBMCs. The source of these receptors is a man between 18 and 35 years old in good health.

This clonotype was observed a few times. In nucleotides, the CDR3 is TGTGCCACCACCCTAAACCTATTGGGCAATCAGCCCCAGCATTTT. Translated, it gives CATTLNLLGNQPQHF. This chain uses TRBV24-1 with TRBJ1-5; D is uncertain. Germline V CDR1 and CDR2: KGHDR, SFDVKD. This CDR3 has 15 residues. V lost 8 bases and J lost 2, with 15 bases in between.

In its sample, this clonotype was seen many times. This chain links TRBV12-3 or TRBV12-4 with TRBJ1-6, with 9 bases lining up with TRBD1. The CDR3 has 16 residues. J gave up 6 bases and V 6 bases, and 9 bases lay outside the gene matches. The CDR3, as DNA: TGTGCCAGCAGGGGACAGGGTGGTCTCCCTAATTCACCCCTCCACTTT. Amino acid sequence: CASRGQGGLPNSPLHF.

This clonotype was found many times. This chain connects TRBV20-1 to TRBJ2-1; TRBD2 matches at 9 bases. J was trimmed by 6 bases and V by 6 bases; bases with no gene match: 6. Germline CDR1 DFQATT, CDR2 SNEGSKA (reference sequence). The CDR3 spans 13 residues. CDR3 sequence: CSADSGGPNEQFF. In DNA, the CDR3 is TGCAGTGCCGATAGCGGGGGCCCCAATGAGCAGTTCTTC.

In this sample, this clonotype turned up many times. The genes are TRBV15 and TRBJ2-1, with a weak D call TRBD1 (6 bases). Germline CDR1 and CDR2: LNHNV and YYDKDF (reference sequence). There are 14 residues in the CDR3. V lost 7 bases and J 6 bases, leaving 16 bases between the germline ends. The chain's CDR3 is CATIQDSYGNEQFF. The CDR3, as DNA: TGTGCCACCATCCAGGACAGCTATGGCAATGAGCAGTTCTTC.

This clonotype was seen many times. The chain joins TRBV11-1 to TRBJ1-6; 10 bases are a match to TRBD1. This CDR3 has 15 amino acids. The germline gives CDR1 SGHAT, CDR2 FQDESV (reference sequence). Trimming at V came to 6 bases and at J to 8 bases, leaving 7 bases not matched to a gene. CDR3 coding DNA: TGTGCCAGCAGTGGACAGGGGGTGGTCGATTCACCCCTCCACTTT. Protein: CASSGQGVVDSPLHF.

This clonotype was detected ten times or more. This rearrangement joins TRBV20-1 to TRBJ2-7; TRBD2 might be the D (6 bases). The CDR3 has 13 residues. In germline, CDR1 is DFQATT, CDR2 SNEGSKA (reference sequence). V was trimmed by 6 bases and J by 3 bases, leaving 15 bases between them. This CDR3 reads CSAPVQGGYEQYF. The CDR3 nucleotides read TGCAGTGCCCCCGTTCAGGGAGGCTACGAGCAGTACTTC.

This clonotype was seen repeatedly, ten times or more. V is TRBV12-3 or TRBV12-4 and J is TRBJ1-1; D is possibly TRBD1 (6 bases). The CDR3 loop spans 13 amino acids. Between the trimmed V and J ends, which lost 8 bases and 8 bases, there was a span of 18 bases. The CDR3 DNA is TGTGCCAGCGCATCTTTGGGAGGGACAGAAGCTTTCTTT. This translates into CASASLGGTEAFF.

This clonotype was found many times. This rearrangement joins TRBV24-1 to TRBJ2-7; 10 bases line up with TRBD1. V lost 7 bases and J lost 3; bases outside the gene matches: 11. The CDR3 runs to 16 residues. Germline lookup yields CDR1 KGHDR and CDR2 SFDVKD. This CDR3 reads CATRWQLGTGVYEQYF. Here the CDR3 DNA reads TGTGCCACCAGGTGGCAATTAGGGACAGGGGTCTACGAGCAGTACTTC.

This clonotype was detected ten times or more. V and J are TRBV6-1 and TRBJ1-5; weak D call: TRBD1 (6 bases). V dropped 11 bases and J dropped 5 bases, with 16 bases sitting between them. CDR1 is MNHNS, CDR2 SASEGT, per germline. The CDR3 totals 13 residues. CDR3 nucleotide sequence: TGTGCCCACAAGCGGGGGCCGGATCAGCCCCAGCATTTT. Translated, it gives CAHKRGPDQPQHF.